The 23 T cell receptor beta chains below were found in one sample sequenced in a study of blood T cell repertoires in COVID-19. The method was immunoSEQ multiplex PCR; TCRdb's version includes in-frame clones alone and lacks a portion of them. Among some 88,000 clones, approximately 86% were seen once, and the ten largest hold less than 9%. Sequencing was performed on peripheral blood. Receptors were obtained from a man between 60 and 75 years old with acute or convalescent COVID-19.

The rearrangement joins TRBV2 to TRBJ2-2, with D unresolved. CDR1 SNHLY and CDR2 FYNNEI come from the germline V gene. The CDR3 is 13 residues long. The V end lost 1 base, the J end lost 5 bases, and 5 bases lay between the germline ends. The CDR3 loop is CASSEVRTGELFF. CDR3 nucleotides: TGTGCCAGCAGTGAAGTGAGAACCGGGGAGCTGTTTTTT.

The chain has TRBV10-3 and TRBJ1-3; D possibly corresponds to TRBD1 (6 bases). V was clipped by 3 bases and J by 4 bases, with 19 bases between them. CDR3 length: 17 residues. Germline V gene lookup returns CDR1 ENHRY and CDR2 SYGVKD. The CDR3: CAISDSRGRGSGNTIYF. Written as DNA, the CDR3 is TGTGCCATCAGTGACTCTCGCGGCAGGGGATCAGGAAACACCATATATTTT.

This chain links TRBV30 with TRBJ1-2; TRBD1 matches at 8 bases. Germline trimming cut 7 bases from V and 8 bases from J; bases unmatched to any gene: 15. Germline-derived CDR1 and CDR2 are GTSNPN and SVGIG (reference sequence). The CDR3 consists of 14 residues. Here the CDR3 DNA reads TGTGCCTCGATCTGGATGGACAGGGAATGGGGCTACACCTTC. Its translation: CASIWMDREWGYTF.

This clone was recorded only once. This chain connects TRBV18 to TRBJ1-5, with TRBD1 matching over 7 bases. Germline loops: CDR1 KGHSH, CDR2 LQKENI. The V gene end was trimmed by 3 bases and the J gene end by 4 bases; junction bases not matched to a gene: 3. The length of the CDR3 is 14 residues. The CDR3 coding sequence is TGTGCCAGCTCACCGGACAGGACGAATCAGCCCCAGCATTTT. Translated, it gives CASSPDRTNQPQHF. Full variable domain (missing parts from reference TRBV18 and TRBJ1-5): NAGVMQNPRHLVRRRGQEARLRCSPMKGHSHVYWYRQLPEEGLKFMVYLQKENIIDESGMPKERFSAEFPKEGPSILRIQQVVRGDSAAYFCASSPDRTNQPQHFGDGTRLSIL.

The chain employs TRBV4-2 and TRBJ1-5, with D perhaps TRBD1 (5 bases). This CDR3 contains 14 residues. V was shortened by 1 base and J by 2 bases, with 6 bases between the two germline ends. The V gene's germline CDR1 is LGHNA and CDR2 YNFKEQ. As DNA, the CDR3 is TGTGCCAGCAGCCAAGTCAGGGGCAATCAGCCCCAGCATTTT. Protein sequence: CASSQVRGNQPQHF.

This clone was counted a few times. V and J are TRBV5-4 and TRBJ1-2; possibly TRBD1 for D (5 bases). Germline V gives CDR1 SGHNT, CDR2 YYREEE (reference sequence). This CDR3 has 14 amino acids. The ends were cut back, 7 bases at V and 8 bases at J, with 21 bases in the middle. CDR3 sequence: CASYWLPGNRGYTF. CDR3 DNA: TGTGCCAGCTACTGGCTCCCAGGCAACAGGGGCTACACCTTC.

The chain joins TRBV30 to TRBJ2-2; 8 bases match TRBD1. Germline V CDR1 and CDR2: GTSNPN, SVGIG (reference sequence). CDR3 length: 16 residues. Trimming took 4 bases from V and 0 from J; bases not matched to a gene: 7. The DNA for the CDR3 is TGTGCCTGGAAAGGACAGGGTCTAGCGAACACCGGGGAGCTGTTTTTT. Amino acids: CAWKGQGLANTGELFF.

The rearrangement joins TRBV29-1 to TRBJ1-1; D unclear. This CDR3 has 14 residues. Germline lookup yields CDR1 SQVTM and CDR2 ANQGSEA. Between the trimmed V and J ends, which lost 0 bases and 11 bases, there was a span of 19 bases. Written as DNA, the CDR3 is TGCAGCGTTGAAGATTCTTTGCGGCGAGCCGGCGCTTTCTTT. Amino acids: CSVEDSLRRAGAFF.

This chain uses TRBV5-4 with TRBJ1-6; D is undetermined. The germline CDR1 and CDR2 sequences are SGHNT and YYREEE (reference sequence). The CDR3 loop spans 15 amino acids. With 0 bases removed from V and 6 bases from J, the gap between germline ends came to 10 bases. DNA for the CDR3: TGTGCCAGCAGCTTGGGACCGGAGGCTAATTCACCCCTCCACTTT. This translates into CASSLGPEANSPLHF.

This clone was seen only a few times. V usage is TRBV7-9 and J usage is TRBJ1-4; unclear D gene. This CDR3 is built from 15 residues. Germline V gene sequence: CDR1 SEHNR, CDR2 FQNEAQ (reference sequence). The ends were cut back, 0 bases at V and 8 bases at J, with 13 bases in the middle. The CDR3 nucleotides read TGTGCCAGCAGCTTAGCGGCAGCGGAGGGCGAAAAACTGTTTTTT. Translation gives CASSLAAAEGEKLFF.

J is TRBJ1-5 and V is TRBV30; D unresolved. CDR3 length: 17 amino acids. In germline, CDR1 is GTSNPN, CDR2 SVGIG (reference sequence). Trimming left V 1 base short and J 2 bases short, with 18 bases between. CDR3 residues: CAWSDPTLHAGNQPQHF. The DNA of the CDR3 is TGTGCCTGGAGTGACCCGACCCTCCATGCGGGCAATCAGCCCCAGCATTTT.

CDR3 sequence: CASRGLAGLSYNEQFF. CDR3 sequence (DNA): TGTGCCAGCAGGGGACTAGCGGGCCTATCCTACAATGAGCAGTTCTTC. The chain recombines TRBV2 with TRBJ2-1; 12 nucleotides agree with TRBD2. The CDR3 spans 16 residues. CDR1 is SNHLY and CDR2 is FYNNEI in the germline V gene. With 6 bases clipped from V and 1 base from J, the junction kept 4 bases outside the gene matches.

The chain carries TRBV11-3 and TRBJ2-1; maybe TRBD1 (6 bases). There are 15 residues in the CDR3. From germline, CDR1 is SGHNT and CDR2 YENEEA. Trimming left V 5 bases short and J 4 bases short, with 15 bases between. The CDR3 reads CASSEDSLTYNEQFF. The CDR3, as DNA: TGTGCCAGCAGCGAGGACAGCCTAACATACAATGAGCAGTTCTTC.

The genes are TRBV19 and TRBJ2-1; TRBD2 matches at 11 bases. V was pared by 5 bases and J by 14 bases, with 14 bases of the junction left unmatched. The CDR3 sequence is 15 residues long. Per germline, CDR1 LNHDA and CDR2 SQIVND (reference sequence). CDR3 sequence reads: CASSPVALAGGLEFF. Here the CDR3 DNA reads TGTGCCAGTAGTCCCGTCGCGCTAGCGGGGGGTCTGGAGTTCTTC.

The chain combines TRBV30 with TRBJ2-2; possibly TRBD2 for D (6 bases). V lost 2 bases and J 6 bases, leaving 13 bases between the germline ends. CDR1 and CDR2 (germline): GTSNPN, SVGIG (reference sequence). The CDR3 has 14 residues. Here the CDR3 DNA reads TGTGCCTGGAGTCAAGGCGGGAATGCCGGGGAGCTGTTTTTT. It codes for CAWSQGGNAGELFF.

The chain uses TRBV5-1 and TRBJ1-1, with a weak D call TRBD1 (5 bases). This CDR3 region has 14 residues. V shed 2 bases and J shed 8 bases, with 16 bases lying between them. Germline CDR1 reads SGHRS; CDR2 reads YFSETQ. CDR3 nucleotide sequence: TGCGCCAGCAGCTTCAGGGTCGGCTCAGAGGAAGCTTTCTTT. Its translation: CASSFRVGSEEAFF.

V is TRBV19 and J is TRBJ2-2, with D possibly TRBD2 on 6 matching bases. CDR1 and CDR2 (germline): LNHDA, SQIVND (reference sequence). Trimming stripped 8 bases from V and 3 bases from J, with 16 bases between. The CDR3 loop spans 15 amino acids. The CDR3 bases are TGTGCCAGTGGCGACGGGACTGCACACACCGGGGAGCTGTTTTTT. This encodes CASGDGTAHTGELFF. Variable domain in full (rest from reference TRBV19 and TRBJ2-2): DGGITQSPKYLFRKEGQNVTLSCEQNLNHDAMYWYRQDPGQGLRLIYYSQIVNDFQKGDIAEGYSVSREKKESFPLTVTSAQKNPTAFYLCASGDGTAHTGELFFGEGSRLTVL.

This CDR3 reads CAISNTGFRSYNEQFF. The CDR3 bases are TGTGCCATCAGCAACACGGGATTCAGGAGCTACAATGAGCAGTTCTTC. The chain employs TRBV10-3 and TRBJ2-1; TRBD2 might be the D (5 bases). Trimming took 6 bases from V and 3 from J, leaving 18 bases between them. In germline, CDR1 is ENHRY, CDR2 SYGVKD. This CDR3 comprises 16 residues.

The gene calls are TRBV28 and TRBJ1-2; 10 nucleotides align to TRBD1. This CDR3 spans 14 amino acids. Germline values: CDR1 MDHEN, CDR2 SYDVKM. V shed 6 bases and J 7 bases; nucleotides not matched to a gene: 8. CDR3 sequence reads: CASSPADRGGGYTF. The DNA for the CDR3 is TGTGCCAGCAGCCCGGCGGACAGGGGGGGTGGCTACACCTTC.

This chain joins TRBV10-3 and TRBJ2-5; D ambiguous. The V end was cut by 0 bases, the J end by 3 bases, with 5 bases between. Germline-derived CDR1 and CDR2 are ENHRY and SYGVKD. The CDR3 covers 13 residues. The CDR3: CAISESIKETQYF. The CDR3 nucleotides read TGTGCCATCAGTGAGTCAATTAAAGAGACCCAGTACTTC.

The chain combines TRBV12-5 with TRBJ1-1; D perhaps matches TRBD1 (5 bases). Trimming removed 1 base at V and 8 bases at J, with 8 bases between. Germline V gene sequence: CDR1 LGHNT, CDR2 FRNRAP. This CDR3 spans 12 amino acids. The CDR3 region is CASGLGRVEAFF. Here the CDR3 DNA reads TGTGCTAGTGGTTTGGGCAGGGTAGAAGCTTTCTTT.

Only one count was recorded for this clone. The J gene is TRBJ1-2, the V gene TRBV14; tentatively, D is TRBD1 (6 bases). Trimming removed 5 bases from V and 7 bases from J, with 17 bases in between. This CDR3 contains 14 residues. Germline V gene lookup returns CDR1 SGHDN and CDR2 FVKESK. The CDR3 DNA is TGTGCCAGCAGCGAAGCAGGGGCGCCTGGTGGCTACACCTTC. The encoded protein is CASSEAGAPGGYTF.

This chain uses TRBV12-3 or TRBV12-4 with TRBJ1-5; D not resolved. CDR3 length: 13 amino acids. V lost 3 bases to trimming and J lost 7 bases, with 10 bases between them. The CDR3 loop is CASSFAAAQPQHF. In nucleotides, the CDR3 is TGTGCCAGCAGTTTCGCCGCGGCGCAGCCCCAGCATTTT.